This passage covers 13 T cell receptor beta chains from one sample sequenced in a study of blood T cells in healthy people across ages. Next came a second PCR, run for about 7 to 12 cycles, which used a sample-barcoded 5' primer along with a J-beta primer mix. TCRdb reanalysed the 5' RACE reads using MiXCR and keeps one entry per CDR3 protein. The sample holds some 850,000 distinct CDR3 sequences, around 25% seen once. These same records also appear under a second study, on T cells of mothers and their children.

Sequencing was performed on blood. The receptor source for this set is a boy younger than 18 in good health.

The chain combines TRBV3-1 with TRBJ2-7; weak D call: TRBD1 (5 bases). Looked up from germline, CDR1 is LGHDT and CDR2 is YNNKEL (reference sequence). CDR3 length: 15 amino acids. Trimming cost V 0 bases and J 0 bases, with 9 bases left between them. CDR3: CASSQDHDSSYEQYF. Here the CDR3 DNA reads TGTGCCAGCAGCCAAGATCACGACAGCTCCTACGAGCAGTACTTC.

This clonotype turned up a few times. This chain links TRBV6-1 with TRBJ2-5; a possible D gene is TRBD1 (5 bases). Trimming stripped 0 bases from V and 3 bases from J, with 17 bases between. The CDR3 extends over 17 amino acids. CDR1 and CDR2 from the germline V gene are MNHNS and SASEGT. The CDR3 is CASSEAWGRRIKETQYF. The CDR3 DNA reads TGTGCCAGCAGTGAAGCCTGGGGCCGTAGGATTAAAGAGACCCAGTACTTC.

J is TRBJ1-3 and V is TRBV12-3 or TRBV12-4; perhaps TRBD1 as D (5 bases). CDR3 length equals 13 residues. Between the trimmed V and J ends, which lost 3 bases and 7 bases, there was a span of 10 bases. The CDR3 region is CASSLRRDNTIYF. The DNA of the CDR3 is TGTGCCAGCAGTTTGCGCAGGGACAACACCATATATTTT.

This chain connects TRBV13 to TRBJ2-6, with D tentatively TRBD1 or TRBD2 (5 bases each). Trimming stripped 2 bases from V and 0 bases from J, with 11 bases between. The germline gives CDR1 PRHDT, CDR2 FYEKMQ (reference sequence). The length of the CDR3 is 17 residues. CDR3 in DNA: TGTGCCAGCAGCTTAACGGGGCTTGACTCTGGGGCCAACGTCCTGACTTTC. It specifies CASSLTGLDSGANVLTF.

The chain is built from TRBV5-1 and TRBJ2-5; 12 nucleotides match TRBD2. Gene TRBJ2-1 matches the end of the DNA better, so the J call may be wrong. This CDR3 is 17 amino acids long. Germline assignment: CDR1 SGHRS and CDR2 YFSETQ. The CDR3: CASRRLAGGPYYNEQFF. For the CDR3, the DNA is TGCGCCAGCAGAAGGCTAGCGGGGGGGCCTTACTACAATGAGCAGTTCTTC.

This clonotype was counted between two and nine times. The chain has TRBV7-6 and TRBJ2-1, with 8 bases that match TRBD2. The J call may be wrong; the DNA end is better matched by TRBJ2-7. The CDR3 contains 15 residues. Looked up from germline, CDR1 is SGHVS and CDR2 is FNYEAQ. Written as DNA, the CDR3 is TGTGCCAGCAGCTTATTGGGACTAGGGACTTACGAGCAGTACTTC. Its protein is CASSLLGLGTYEQYF.

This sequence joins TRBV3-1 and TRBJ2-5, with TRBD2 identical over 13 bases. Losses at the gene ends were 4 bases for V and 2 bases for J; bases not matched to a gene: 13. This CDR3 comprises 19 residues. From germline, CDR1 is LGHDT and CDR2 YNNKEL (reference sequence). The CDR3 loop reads CASSRPRTSGGPFQETQYF. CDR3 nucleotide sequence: TGTGCCAGCAGCCGACCACGGACTAGCGGGGGACCCTTTCAAGAGACCCAGTACTTC.

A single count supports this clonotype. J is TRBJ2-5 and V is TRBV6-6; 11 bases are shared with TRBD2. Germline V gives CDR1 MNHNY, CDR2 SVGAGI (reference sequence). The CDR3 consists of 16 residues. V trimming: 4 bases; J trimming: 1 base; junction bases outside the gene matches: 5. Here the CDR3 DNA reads TGTGCCAGCAGTTCCCGACTAGCGGGGAGCCAAGAGACCCAGTACTTC. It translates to CASSSRLAGSQETQYF.

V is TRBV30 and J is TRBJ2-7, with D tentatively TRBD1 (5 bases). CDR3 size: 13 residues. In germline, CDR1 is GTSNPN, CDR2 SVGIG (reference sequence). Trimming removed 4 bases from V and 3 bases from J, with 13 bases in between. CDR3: CAWNPSRDYEQYF. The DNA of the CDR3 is TGTGCCTGGAACCCCTCCAGGGACTACGAGCAGTACTTC.

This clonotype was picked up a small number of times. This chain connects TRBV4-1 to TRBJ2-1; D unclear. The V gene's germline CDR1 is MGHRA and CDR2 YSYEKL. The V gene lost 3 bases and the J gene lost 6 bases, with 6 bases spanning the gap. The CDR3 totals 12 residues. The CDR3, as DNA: TGCGCCAGCAGCCACCGGTCCAATGAGCAGTTCTTC. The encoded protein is CASSHRSNEQFF.

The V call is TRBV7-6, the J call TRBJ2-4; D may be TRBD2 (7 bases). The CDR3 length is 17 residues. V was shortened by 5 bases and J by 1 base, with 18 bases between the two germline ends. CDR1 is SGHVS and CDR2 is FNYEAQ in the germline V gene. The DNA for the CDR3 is TGTGCCAGCAGCCCATCTTTGGCGGGGGCTGCCAAAAACATTCAGTACTTC. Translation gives CASSPSLAGAAKNIQYF.

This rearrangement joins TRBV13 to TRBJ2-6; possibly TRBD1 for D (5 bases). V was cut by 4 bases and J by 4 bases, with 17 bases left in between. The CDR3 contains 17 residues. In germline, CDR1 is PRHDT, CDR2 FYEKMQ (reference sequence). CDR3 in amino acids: CASSSSGIVQGANVLTF. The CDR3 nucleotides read TGTGCCAGCAGCTCCTCAGGGATTGTACAGGGGGCCAACGTCCTGACTTTC.

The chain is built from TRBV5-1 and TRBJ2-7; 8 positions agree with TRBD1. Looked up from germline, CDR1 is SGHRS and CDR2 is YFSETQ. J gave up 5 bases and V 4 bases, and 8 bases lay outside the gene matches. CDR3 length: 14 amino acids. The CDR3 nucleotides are TGCGCCAGCAGCGGATCGCAGGGGGCCGACGAGCAGTACTTC. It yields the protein CASSGSQGADEQYF.